These 31 T cell receptor beta chains came from one sample sequenced in a study of blood T cell repertoires in COVID-19 (dated by TCRdb to the early 2020s). Preparation of the library involved the immunoSEQ multiplex PCR assay. Entries here come from immuneACCESS through TCRdb and include only in-frame sequences with V and J called. Some clones fail to appear in such tables; in the studies checked, an unresolved V gene covers under half of the shortfall, and the cause of the remainder is unknown. The sample contains 210,000 or so clones, just over 85% of them found a single time. The biggest ten clones account for less than 4.5% of the sample. The sequencing sample was made of peripheral blood. These receptors originate from a man aged 45-60 years with acute or convalescent COVID-19.

J is TRBJ1-2 and V is TRBV3-1 (or the pseudogene TRBV3-2); D uncertain. Between the trimmed V and J ends, which lost 0 bases and 4 bases, there was a span of 9 bases. Germline CDR1 is LGHDT and CDR2 is YNNKEL (reference sequence). The CDR3 loop spans 14 amino acids. As DNA, the CDR3 is TGTGCCAGCAGCCAAGATACGGGGATCTATGGCTACACCTTC. The encoded protein is CASSQDTGIYGYTF.

This sequence joins TRBV2 and TRBJ1-3, with TRBD1 matching over 8 bases. The CDR3 covers 17 residues. Germline V gene data show CDR1 as SNHLY and CDR2 as FYNNEI. V shed 6 bases and J 4 bases; nucleotides not matched to a gene: 14. The CDR3 bases are TGTGCCAGCAGCGCCTTTATCCAGGGGGCCAACGGAAACACCATATATTTT. Translating it yields CASSAFIQGANGNTIYF.

The V call is TRBV5-5, the J call TRBJ2-7, with D possibly matching TRBD1 (6 bases). V was shortened by 7 bases and J by 8 bases, with 28 bases between the two germline ends. Germline CDR1 SGHKS, CDR2 YYEKEE (reference sequence). The CDR3 extends over 16 amino acids. In DNA, the CDR3 is TGTGCCAGCCCCCCTACAATGGACAGCCCACCTACGAAGCAGTACTTC. Its translation: CASPPTMDSPPTKQYF.

The V call is TRBV4-2, the J call TRBJ1-2, with 11 bases that match TRBD1. Germline V gene lookup returns CDR1 LGHNA and CDR2 YNFKEQ. The junction had 5 bases not matched to a gene; V was cut back by 1 base and J by 7 bases. The CDR3 has 15 residues. In DNA, the CDR3 is TGTGCCAGCAGCCAAGGGACAGGGGGCACTAGTGGCTACACCTTC. Encoded protein: CASSQGTGGTSGYTF.

This clone appeared a single time. The J gene is TRBJ2-7, the V gene TRBV6-5; D unresolved. This CDR3 is built from 12 residues. V lost 6 bases and J 6 bases, leaving 12 bases between the germline ends. CDR1 MNHEY and CDR2 SVGAGI come from the germline V gene. The CDR3 here is CASSRNSGEQYF. The CDR3 coding sequence is TGTGCCAGCAGCCGGAACAGTGGCGAGCAGTACTTC.

The CDR3 is CASSPGLLSYEQYF. CDR3 DNA sequence: TGCGCCAGCAGCCCGGGACTACTCTCCTACGAGCAGTACTTC. This chain links TRBV4-1 with TRBJ2-7; the match to TRBD2 covers 7 bases. The CDR3 has 14 amino acids. The germline gives CDR1 MGHRA, CDR2 YSYEKL. The trim removed 4 bases at V and 0 bases at J, leaving 3 bases unmatched.

This rearrangement joins TRBV25-1 to TRBJ2-5; 8 positions agree with TRBD2. This CDR3 is built from 15 residues. Unmatched junction bases numbered 15, after V lost 10 bases and J lost 5 bases. The germline gives CDR1 MGHDK, CDR2 SYGVNS. The CDR3 spells CATTGAGGIWETQYF. The DNA for the CDR3 is TGTGCCACAACGGGCGCGGGGGGTATCTGGGAGACCCAGTACTTC.

The genes are TRBV4-2 and TRBJ1-2; 8 bases fit TRBD1. Germline-derived CDR1 and CDR2 are LGHNA and YNFKEQ. The CDR3 covers 17 residues. The junction had 14 bases not matched to a gene; V was cut back by 1 base and J by 7 bases. The CDR3 is CASSQVSVRTGISGYTF. The CDR3, as DNA: TGTGCCAGCAGCCAAGTTTCCGTCAGGACAGGGATCTCTGGCTACACCTTC.

The chain carries TRBV6-6 and TRBJ1-5, with D perhaps TRBD1 (5 bases). Trimming took off 0 bases at V and 5 bases at J, with 11 bases between the two ends. This CDR3 contains 15 residues. CDR1 and CDR2 (germline): MNHNY, SVGAGI (reference sequence). The CDR3, as DNA: TGTGCCAGCAGTTACTCCGGGCAGGGCTATCAGCCCCAGCATTTT. This translates into CASSYSGQGYQPQHF.

The V and J genes are TRBV18 and TRBJ1-5; TRBD1 agrees at 10 bases. V shed 3 bases, J shed 6 bases, and the junction held 8 bases outside the gene matches. This CDR3 region has 16 residues. In germline, CDR1 is KGHSH, CDR2 LQKENI. The chain's CDR3 is CASSPATGGAGQPQHF. In DNA form, the CDR3 reads TGTGCCAGCTCACCCGCGACAGGGGGCGCCGGTCAGCCCCAGCATTTT.

The chain combines TRBV6-5 with TRBJ1-3; 10 positions agree with TRBD1. V was pared by 11 bases and J by 1 base, with 5 bases of the junction left unmatched. This CDR3 has 14 residues. In germline, CDR1 is MNHEY, CDR2 SVGAGI. CDR3: CAGQGEASGNTIYF. CDR3 DNA: TGTGCCGGACAGGGGGAGGCTTCTGGAAACACCATATATTTT.

The V gene is TRBV11-1, the J gene TRBJ1-1; 9 nucleotides agree with TRBD1. J was trimmed by 1 base and V by 1 base; bases with no gene match: 4. Germline V gives CDR1 SGHAT, CDR2 FQDESV (reference sequence). The CDR3 totals 16 residues. This chain's CDR3 is CASSLEGTGRNTEAFF. The CDR3, as DNA: TGTGCCAGCAGCTTAGAGGGGACAGGGAGGAACACTGAAGCTTTCTTT.

CDR3 sequence: CASSEGLAGAGEQFF. As DNA, the CDR3 is TGTGCCAGCAGTGAAGGGCTAGCGGGGGCGGGTGAGCAGTTCTTC. The chain employs TRBV6-1 and TRBJ2-1, with 10 bases aligning to TRBD2. The CDR3 consists of 15 residues. CDR1 is MNHNS and CDR2 is SASEGT in the germline V gene. Trimming took 1 base from V and 9 from J; bases not matched to a gene: 6.

This clone showed up just once. This sequence joins TRBV18 and TRBJ2-2, with D maybe TRBD1 (5 bases). In germline, CDR1 is KGHSH, CDR2 LQKENI. CDR3 length: 14 amino acids. V lost 2 bases and J lost 7, with 11 bases in between. The DNA for the CDR3 is TGTGCCAGCTCACCATATTTGCAGGGCGGGGAGCTGTTTTTT. Translation: CASSPYLQGGELFF. The full variable domain, in which reference TRBV18 and TRBJ2-2 provide the parts outside the CDR3, is NAGVMQNPRHLVRRRGQEARLRCSPMKGHSHVYWYRQLPEEGLKFMVYLQKENIIDESGMPKERFSAEFPKEGPSILRIQQVVRGDSAAYFCASSPYLQGGELFFGEGSRLTVL.

V and J are TRBV7-6 and TRBJ1-2, with a possible D match to TRBD1 (5 bases). Germline V lookup: CDR1 SGHVS, CDR2 FNYEAQ. CDR3 length: 14 amino acids. Trimming left V 0 bases short and J 7 bases short, with 12 bases between. The CDR3 protein is CASSLAVAGSGYTF. The CDR3 coding sequence is TGTGCCAGCAGCTTAGCTGTGGCAGGGTCTGGCTACACCTTC.

V gene TRBV19 combines with J gene TRBJ1-1, with a weak D call TRBD1 (5 bases). The V and J ends lost 6 bases and 4 bases respectively, with 18 bases between them. Germline V gene data show CDR1 as LNHDA and CDR2 as SQIVND (reference sequence). This CDR3 is 15 amino acids long. CDR3 sequence reads: CASRREGRFGTEAFF. DNA of the CDR3: TGTGCCAGTAGGAGGGAGGGGCGCTTCGGCACTGAAGCTTTCTTT.

This chain joins TRBV2 and TRBJ2-1; 8 bases are shared with TRBD1. Trimming at V came to 6 bases and at J to 4 bases, leaving 8 bases not matched to a gene. The CDR3 runs 15 residues. Germline CDR1 SNHLY, CDR2 FYNNEI. This CDR3 is CASSADRAGYNEQFF. Written as DNA, the CDR3 is TGTGCCAGCAGCGCGGACAGGGCGGGATACAATGAGCAGTTCTTC.

The CDR3: CASSPAGTGGYEQYF. CDR3 in DNA: TGTGCCAGCAGCCCAGCCGGGACAGGGGGCTACGAGCAGTACTTC. V is TRBV6-5 and J is TRBJ2-7, with 11 bases aligning to TRBD1. Germline values: CDR1 MNHEY, CDR2 SVGAGI. CDR3 length: 15 amino acids. Trimming cost V 6 bases and J 3 bases; bases outside gene matches: 7.

This chain uses TRBV27 with TRBJ1-1, with TRBD1 identical over 8 bases. Germline trimming cut 5 bases from V and 7 bases from J; bases unmatched to any gene: 12. The germline gives CDR1 MNHEY, CDR2 SMNVEV (reference sequence). The CDR3 has 15 amino acids. As DNA, the CDR3 is TGTGCCAGCAGTCCCCCGGACAGGGTGAGGGTTGAAGCTTTCTTT. Translating gives CASSPPDRVRVEAFF.

V usage is TRBV9 and J usage is TRBJ1-3, with TRBD1 matching over 9 bases. V shed 3 bases, J shed 5 bases, and the junction held 3 bases outside the gene matches. Germline values: CDR1 SGDLS, CDR2 YYNGEE. The CDR3 length is 14 residues. In DNA form, the CDR3 reads TGTGCCAGCAGCGGGGGACAGGGTCGAAACACCATATATTTT. It encodes CASSGGQGRNTIYF.

The chain recombines TRBV5-4 with TRBJ1-2, with TRBD1 matching 11 bases. Looked up from germline, CDR1 is SGHNT and CDR2 is YYREEE (reference sequence). The CDR3 covers 15 residues. After removal of 3 bases from V and 3 bases from J, the junction contained 4 bases not matched to a gene. The DNA of the CDR3 is TGTGCCAGCAGCTCTCCGGGACAGGGGGACTATGGCTACACCTTC. Its translation: CASSSPGQGDYGYTF.

The V and J genes are TRBV6-5 and TRBJ1-2; tentatively, D is TRBD1 (6 bases). This CDR3 spans 15 amino acids. V gave up 2 bases and J gave up 3 bases, with 13 bases separating them. Per the germline V gene, CDR1 is MNHEY and CDR2 is SVGAGI. The CDR3 nucleotides read TGTGCCAGCAGTTACCGGACAGCTACTCACTATGGCTACACCTTC. Translated, it gives CASSYRTATHYGYTF.

Here the CDR3 DNA reads TGTGCCAGCAGCCCTCAACGGACAGGGTGGAACTATGGCTACACCTTC. Its protein is CASSPQRTGWNYGYTF. The chain recombines TRBV7-9 with TRBJ1-2; 8 nucleotides agree with TRBD1. This CDR3 region has 16 residues. Germline lookup yields CDR1 SEHNR and CDR2 FQNEAQ (reference sequence). Trimming at V came to 5 bases and at J to 2 bases, leaving 10 bases not matched to a gene.

The chain is built from TRBV6-5 and TRBJ1-5, with D perhaps TRBD1 (5 bases). The CDR3 sequence is 14 residues long. The germline V gene encodes CDR1 MNHEY and CDR2 SVGAGI. Trimming pared 2 bases from V and 0 bases from J, leaving 5 bases between. CDR3 loop: CASSYDSSNQPQHF. DNA for the CDR3: TGTGCCAGCAGTTACGACAGTAGCAATCAGCCCCAGCATTTT.

This rearrangement joins TRBV3-1 (or the pseudogene TRBV3-2) to TRBJ1-2; no clear D. Germline V gene data show CDR1 as LGHDT and CDR2 as YNNKEL (reference sequence). The CDR3 extends over 12 amino acids. Deletions cut 5 bases from V and 4 bases from J, with 8 bases between. CDR3 residues: CASSSRVYGYTF. The CDR3 DNA reads TGTGCCAGCAGCTCCCGGGTCTATGGCTACACCTTC.

In the case of this clone: A much larger clone differs by one base, so this may be a read error. V and J are TRBV11-1 and TRBJ1-2; a possible D gene is TRBD1 (6 bases). CDR1 and CDR2 from the germline V gene are SGHAT and FQDESV (reference sequence). V shed 5 bases and J shed 3 bases, with 10 bases lying between them. The CDR3 totals 13 residues. DNA for the CDR3: TGTGCCAGCAGCACAGGGTCCTACTATGGCTACACCTTC. Translation: CASSTGSYYGYTF.

This clone occurred a few times. The identical CDR3 is also encoded by other nucleotide sequences in the sample. This chain uses TRBV5-1 with TRBJ1-4; TRBD1 might be the D (5 bases). Germline assignment: CDR1 SGHRS and CDR2 YFSETQ. The CDR3 covers 15 residues. Trimming removed 5 bases at V and 1 base at J, with 12 bases between. The CDR3 sequence is CASSPGRGTNEKLFF. The CDR3 DNA sequence: TGCGCCAGCAGTCCAGGGAGGGGAACTAATGAAAAACTGTTTTTT.

This chain connects TRBV2 to TRBJ1-1; no clear D. CDR3 length equals 15 residues. The V gene lost 1 base and the J gene lost 2 bases, with 11 bases spanning the gap. From germline, CDR1 is SNHLY and CDR2 FYNNEI. CDR3 DNA sequence: TGTGCCAGCAGTGAAGATATGCTAATAAACACTGAAGCTTTCTTT. Residues: CASSEDMLINTEAFF.

The CDR3 is CASSVRTGVYDYGYTF. In DNA, the CDR3 is TGCGCCAGTTCGGTCCGGACAGGGGTTTATGACTATGGCTACACCTTC. This chain joins TRBV5-1 and TRBJ1-2; 9 bases fit TRBD1. V was clipped by 8 bases and J by 3 bases; unmatched bases: 14. The V gene's germline CDR1 is SGHRS and CDR2 YFSETQ. The CDR3 covers 16 residues.

The gene calls are TRBV19 and TRBJ1-5; a possible D gene is TRBD1 (6 bases). The CDR3 totals 15 residues. Germline loops: CDR1 LNHDA, CDR2 SQIVND (reference sequence). The V and J ends lost 0 bases and 6 bases respectively, with 12 bases between them. CDR3: CASSIDSQGPQPQHF. The CDR3 DNA reads TGTGCCAGTAGTATAGATTCACAGGGCCCTCAGCCCCAGCATTTT.

The table lists this clone with a count of one. The chain links TRBV12-3 or TRBV12-4 to TRBJ2-1; tentative D call: TRBD1 (5 bases). V was cut by 1 base and J by 6 bases, with 7 bases left in between. The CDR3 length is 13 residues. The CDR3: CASSLETANEQFF. The CDR3 DNA follows: TGTGCCAGCAGTTTAGAGACAGCCAATGAGCAGTTCTTC.